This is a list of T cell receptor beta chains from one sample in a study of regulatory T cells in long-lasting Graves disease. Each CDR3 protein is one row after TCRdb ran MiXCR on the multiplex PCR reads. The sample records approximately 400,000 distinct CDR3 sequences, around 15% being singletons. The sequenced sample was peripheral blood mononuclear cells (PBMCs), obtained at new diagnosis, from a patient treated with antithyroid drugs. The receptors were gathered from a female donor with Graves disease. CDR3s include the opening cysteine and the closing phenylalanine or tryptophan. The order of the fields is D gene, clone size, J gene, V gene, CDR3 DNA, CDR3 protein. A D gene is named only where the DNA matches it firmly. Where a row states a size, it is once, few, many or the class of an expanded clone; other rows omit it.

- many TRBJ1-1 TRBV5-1 TGCGCCAGCCATCATGGGACAACTAACACTGAAGCTTTCTTT CASHHGTTNTEAFF
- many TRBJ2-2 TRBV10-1 TGCGCCAGCAGTGATGGTAGTAGGGCAGCGAAAACCACCGGGGAGCTGTTTTTT CASSDGSRAAKTTGELFF
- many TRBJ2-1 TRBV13 TGTGCCAGCAGCATTGGGGATATACGGTACAATGAGCAGTTCTTC CASSIGDIRYNEQFF
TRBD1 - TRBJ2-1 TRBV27 TGTGCCAGCAGAGGACAGGGAGCGAATGAGCAGTTCTTC CASRGQGANEQFF
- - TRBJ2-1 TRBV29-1 TGCAGCGTTGTTGAGGGACGGAGCTCCTACAATGAGCAGTTCTTC CSVVEGRSSYNEQFF
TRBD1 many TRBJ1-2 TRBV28 TGTGCCAGCAGTCCGGACAGGGGTGTGGGCTACACCTTC CASSPDRGVGYTF
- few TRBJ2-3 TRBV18 TGTGCCAGCTCACCATTTGATGGCAGCACAGATACGCAGTATTTT CASSPFDGSTDTQYF
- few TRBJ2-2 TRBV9 TGTGCCAGCAGCGTAGTGGCACAGGTTCCCGGGGAGCTGTTTTTT CASSVVAQVPGELFF
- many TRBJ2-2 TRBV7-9 TGTGCCAGCAGCTTCGGACCCGGGGAGCTGTTTTTT CASSFGPGELFF
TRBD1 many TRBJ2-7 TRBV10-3 TGTGCCATCAAAACAGGGGACGAGCAGTACTTC CAIKTGDEQYF
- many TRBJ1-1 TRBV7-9 TGTGCCAGCAGCTATAACAGAGAAGCTTTCTTT CASSYNREAFF
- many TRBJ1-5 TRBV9 TGTGCCAGCAGCCCAGGGTATAGCAATCAGCCCCAGCATTTT CASSPGYSNQPQHF
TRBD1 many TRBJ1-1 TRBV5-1 TGCGCCAGCAGCCCGCAGGGGGGAAACACTGAAGCTTTCTTT CASSPQGGNTEAFF
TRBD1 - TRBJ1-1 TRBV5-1 TGCGCCAGCAGCTCCTACGGACAGGACGCTTTCTTT CASSSYGQDAFF
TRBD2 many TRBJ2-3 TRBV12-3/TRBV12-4 TGTGCCAGCAGACTTAGCGGGAGGGCCCCAGATACGCAGTATTTT CASRLSGRAPDTQYF
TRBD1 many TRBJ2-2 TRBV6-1 TGTGCCAGCATCCCGACAGGGGGATCCGGGGAGCTGTTTTTT CASIPTGGSGELFF
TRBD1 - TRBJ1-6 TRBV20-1 TGCAGTGCTAGGGCGTATAACGGACAGGGGGCAAATTCACCCCTCCACTTT CSARAYNGQGANSPLHF
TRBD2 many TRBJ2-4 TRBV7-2 TGTGCCAGCAGCTTAATCGGCGGGGGAGCCAAAAACATTCAGTACTTC CASSLIGGGAKNIQYF
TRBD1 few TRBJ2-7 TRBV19 TGTGCCAGTAGACCTCGGGGTGGACAGGGGGCGTACGAGCAGTACTTC CASRPRGGQGAYEQYF
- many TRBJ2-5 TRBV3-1 TGTGCCAGCAGCCAAGAAGACGCCCTTGTGGCAGAGACCCAGTACTTC CASSQEDALVAETQYF
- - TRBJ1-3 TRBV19 TGTGCCAGTAGCCCCCAGCCGGGAAACACCATATATTTT CASSPQPGNTIYF
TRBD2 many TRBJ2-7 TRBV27 TGTGCCAGCAGACTTAGCGGGAGGCTCTACGAGCAGTACTTC CASRLSGRLYEQYF
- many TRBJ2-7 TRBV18 TGTGCCAGCTCACCGGAAGTGCTCTACGAGCAGTACTTC CASSPEVLYEQYF
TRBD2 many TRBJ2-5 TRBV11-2 TGTGCCAGCAGTTTCAATCGTGGTAGCGGGAGAGGGCGGGGGGAGACCCAGTACTTC CASSFNRGSGRGRGETQYF
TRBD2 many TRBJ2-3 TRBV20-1 TGCAGTGCTAGCAAGAATAGCGGGACAGATACGCAGTATTTT CSASKNSGTDTQYF
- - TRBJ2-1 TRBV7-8 TGTGCCAGCACCCCTCTTTGGCAGGGGGGGAGTCTAGAGCAGTTCTTC CASTPLWQGGSLEQFF
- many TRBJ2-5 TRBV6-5 TGTGCCAGCAGTTACTCGGCAGGGGCAGGAGAGACCCAGTACTTC CASSYSAGAGETQYF
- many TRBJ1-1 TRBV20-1 TGCAATGCTAGACCCCCCCTGGGCACTGAAGCTTTCTTT CNARPPLGTEAFF
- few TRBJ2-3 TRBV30 TGTGCCTGGAGTTCGGCTTTTCATAGGGGGGATACGCAGTATTTT CAWSSAFHRGDTQYF
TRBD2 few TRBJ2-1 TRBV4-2 TGTGCCAGCAGCCAAGAAGCGGGGGGGCCGGGGGTTTACAATGAGCAGTTCTTC CASSQEAGGPGVYNEQFF
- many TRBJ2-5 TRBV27 TGTGCCAGCAGGCTAGCTGAGACCCAGTACTTC CASRLAETQYF
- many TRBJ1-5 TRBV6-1 TGTGCCAGCAGTGAAGCTCCGGGGGGGGATCAGCCCCAGCATTTT CASSEAPGGDQPQHF
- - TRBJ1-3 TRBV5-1 TGCGCCAGCAGCTTGGACTATCGCCCCCCGGAGGGAAACACCATATATTTT CASSLDYRPPEGNTIYF
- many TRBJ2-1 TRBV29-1 TGCAGCGCGGCGGCGAGGGGGATCAATGAGCAGTTCTTC CSAAARGINEQFF
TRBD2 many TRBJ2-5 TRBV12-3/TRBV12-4 TGTGCCAGCAGTGACCCACGGACTAGCGGAGTGGGTGGGCAAGAGACCCAGTACTTC CASSDPRTSGVGGQETQYF
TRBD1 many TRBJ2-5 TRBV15 TGTGCCACCAGCAGAAGGACAGGGGGCTCGTCGGAGACCCAGTACTTC CATSRRTGGSSETQYF
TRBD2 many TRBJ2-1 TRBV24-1 TGTGCCACCAGTGACCGGACTAGCGGGAGTAATGAGCAGTTCTTC CATSDRTSGSNEQFF
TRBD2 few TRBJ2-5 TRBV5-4 TGTGCCAGCAGCCTACCGACTAGCGGATCCAAGGAAGAGACCCAGTACTTC CASSLPTSGSKEETQYF
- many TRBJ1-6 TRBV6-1 TGTGCCAGCAGTGAAGTTGGGGGGTCGACTTATAATTCACCCCTCCACTTT CASSEVGGSTYNSPLHF
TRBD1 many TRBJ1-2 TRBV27 TGTGCCAGCAGAAGATTGGGACAGGGGGTCGATGGCTACACCTTC CASRRLGQGVDGYTF